The 25 T cell receptor beta chains given below trace back to one sample, sequenced in a study of blood T cell repertoires in COVID-19. Assay used: immunoSEQ multiplex PCR; TCRdb lists only in-frame clones, some missing. The table includes a few hundred thousand clones, about nine tenths detected once. The source material was peripheral blood. Receptors originate from a young woman with active or convalescent COVID-19.

The chain has TRBV10-3 and TRBJ2-7; TRBD2 might be the D (5 bases). V lost 0 bases to trimming and J lost 1 base, with 16 bases between them. The CDR3 sequence is 17 residues long. CDR1 and CDR2 from the germline V gene are ENHRY and SYGVKD. The CDR3 protein is CAISESEAGRASYEQYF. In nucleotides, the CDR3 is TGTGCCATCAGTGAGTCGGAGGCGGGTCGGGCATCCTACGAGCAGTACTTC.

The gene calls are TRBV16 and TRBJ1-3; D gene ambiguous. From germline, CDR1 is KGHSY and CDR2 FQNENV. Trimming removed 5 bases from V and 2 bases from J, with 10 bases in between. The CDR3 is 14 amino acids. CDR3 sequence reads: CASSAGGTGNTIYF. In DNA form, the CDR3 reads TGTGCCAGCAGCGCGGGAGGGACTGGAAACACCATATATTTT.

V gene TRBV5-8 combines with J gene TRBJ1-3; tentative D call: TRBD1 (6 bases). Per the germline V gene, CDR1 is SGHTS and CDR2 is YDEGEE. The ends were cut back, 4 bases at V and 0 bases at J, with 14 bases in the middle. CDR3 size: 16 residues. CDR3 DNA sequence: TGTGCCAGCAGCGCCCGGGACACCATCTCTGGAAACACCATATATTTT. It yields the protein CASSARDTISGNTIYF.

The CDR3 nucleotides are TGTGCCAGCAGCTTGCGGGACAGCATTTTACGGGAGCAGTACTTC. This codes for CASSLRDSILREQYF. This sequence joins TRBV7-2 and TRBJ2-7, with D possibly TRBD1 on 7 matching bases. Trimming removed 3 bases at V and 7 bases at J, with 19 bases between. Germline values: CDR1 SGHTA, CDR2 FQGNSA. The CDR3 runs to 15 residues.

The chain uses TRBV11-3 and TRBJ2-7; possibly TRBD2 for D (5 bases). CDR3 length: 14 residues. V lost 5 bases and J 5 bases, leaving 16 bases between the germline ends. Looked up from germline, CDR1 is SGHNT and CDR2 is YENEEA. CDR3 residues: CASSQDRGRDEQYF. The CDR3 DNA follows: TGTGCCAGCAGCCAGGACCGGGGAAGGGACGAGCAGTACTTC.

The table lists this clone with a count of one. V is TRBV3-1 (or the pseudogene TRBV3-2) and J is TRBJ2-1; 7 bases fit TRBD2. There are 14 residues in the CDR3. From germline, CDR1 is LGHDT and CDR2 YNNKEL (reference sequence). Unmatched junction bases numbered 3, after V lost 5 bases and J lost 2 bases. The CDR3 is CASSWEGAYNEQFF. The CDR3 nucleotides are TGTGCCAGCAGCTGGGAGGGCGCCTACAATGAGCAGTTCTTC.

The V and J genes are TRBV29-1 and TRBJ1-2; TRBD1 agrees at 8 bases. The CDR3 contains 16 residues. Germline CDR1 SQVTM, CDR2 ANQGSEA. The J segment lost 4 bases and the V segment lost 0 bases, leaving 10 bases of the junction unmatched. The CDR3 nucleotides are TGCAGCGTTGAAGATCGAGTCCAGGGGGCCGGCTATGGCTACACCTTC. This translates into CSVEDRVQGAGYGYTF.

In this sample, this clone turned up once. The V call is TRBV6-5, the J call TRBJ2-7, with 10 nucleotides matching TRBD1. The V gene's germline CDR1 is MNHEY and CDR2 SVGAGI. The CDR3 has 15 residues. V dropped 8 bases and J dropped 5; count of bases not matched to a gene: 12. The CDR3 DNA is TGTGCCAGCTACTCCCGGGACAGGGGCCACCACGAGCAGTACTTC. Its translation: CASYSRDRGHHEQYF.

This clone has just a few counts. The chain combines TRBV7-2 with TRBJ1-2; 7 positions match TRBD1. CDR1 and CDR2 from the germline V gene are SGHTA and FQGNSA. After removal of 5 bases from V and 4 bases from J, the junction contained 7 bases not matched to a gene. This CDR3 region has 14 residues. Here the CDR3 reads CASSPGGPLYGYTF. The CDR3 DNA follows: TGTGCCAGCAGCCCAGGGGGTCCTCTCTATGGCTACACCTTC.

J is TRBJ1-5 and V is TRBV25-1, with 9 bases fitting TRBD1. Germline values: CDR1 MGHDK, CDR2 SYGVNS. V shed 2 bases, J shed 7 bases, and the junction held 9 bases outside the gene matches. This CDR3 comprises 16 residues. The CDR3, as DNA: TGTGCCAGCAGTGAAAGGGAGGACAGGGGAGACCAGCCCCAGCATTTT. This encodes CASSEREDRGDQPQHF. Full variable domain (remainder filled in from reference TRBV25-1 and TRBJ1-5): EADIYQTPRYLVIGTGKKITLECSQTMGHDKMYWYQQDPGMELHLIHYSYGVNSTEKGDLSSESTVSRIRTEHFPLTLESARPSHTSQYLCASSEREDRGDQPQHFGDGTRLSIL.

V and J are TRBV9 and TRBJ1-1; weak D call: TRBD1 (5 bases). V was shortened by 4 bases and J by 9 bases, with 19 bases between the two germline ends. This CDR3 contains 14 residues. Germline CDR1 is SGDLS and CDR2 is YYNGEE. Written as DNA, the CDR3 is TGTGCCAGCAGCCCCGCCCCCCAGGGCCCTCAAGCTTTCTTT. Translation: CASSPAPQGPQAFF.

There are a few counts of this clone. The rearrangement uses TRBV28 and TRBJ2-1; D is perhaps TRBD1 (5 bases). V dropped 6 bases and J dropped 9 bases, with 24 bases sitting between them. The CDR3 has 16 residues. CDR1 MDHEN and CDR2 SYDVKM come from the germline V gene. CDR3 nucleotide sequence: TGTGCCAGCAGCGCGGCATTGGGGCAGGCTCTAGGTGAGCAGTTCTTC. Translation: CASSAALGQALGEQFF. The full variable domain, its missing parts supplied by reference TRBV28 and TRBJ2-1, is DVKVTQSSRYLVKRTGEKVFLECVQDMDHENMFWYRQDPGLGLRLIYFSYDVKMKEKGDIPEGYSVSREKKERFSLILESASTNQTSMYLCASSAALGQALGEQFFGPGTRLTVL.

The chain joins TRBV2 to TRBJ1-4; 8 nucleotides line up with TRBD1. Germline trimming cut 6 bases from V and 7 bases from J; bases unmatched to any gene: 7. CDR1 is SNHLY, CDR2 FYNNEI, per germline. This CDR3 region has 14 residues. CDR3 amino acids: CASRDRVGSEKLFF. DNA for the CDR3: TGTGCCAGCAGGGACAGGGTCGGGAGTGAAAAACTGTTTTTT.

V is TRBV5-5 and J is TRBJ1-1; no definite D call. This CDR3 is 12 amino acids long. Germline V gene data show CDR1 as SGHKS and CDR2 as YYEKEE (reference sequence). Trimming took 1 base from V and 11 from J, leaving 12 bases between them. The CDR3 is CASSLTGSSAFF. CDR3 coding DNA: TGTGCCAGCAGCTTGACCGGGTCTTCGGCTTTCTTT.

This chain connects TRBV18 to TRBJ2-2; D is possibly TRBD1 (6 bases). V shed 5 bases and J shed 0 bases, with 10 bases lying between them. Per the germline V gene, CDR1 is KGHSH and CDR2 is LQKENI. There are 15 residues in the CDR3. CDR3 region: CASSFDRSNTGELFF. Written as DNA, the CDR3 is TGTGCCAGCTCATTCGACAGGTCGAACACCGGGGAGCTGTTTTTT.

This clone was observed once. The chain employs TRBV5-6 and TRBJ2-5, with D perhaps TRBD2 (6 bases). Between the trimmed V and J ends, which lost 4 bases and 1 base, there was a span of 17 bases. This CDR3 has 16 residues. Germline V gene sequence: CDR1 SGHDT, CDR2 YYEEEE. CDR3 DNA: TGTGCCAGCAGCCGCACCCTAGGAGCGGGCCAAGAGACCCAGTACTTC. This gives the protein CASSRTLGAGQETQYF.

The chain carries TRBV5-5 and TRBJ1-4, with D possibly matching TRBD1 (5 bases). The CDR3 has 13 residues. Looked up from germline, CDR1 is SGHKS and CDR2 is YYEKEE (reference sequence). Trimming left V 4 bases short and J 5 bases short, with 9 bases between. The CDR3 DNA is TGTGCCAGCAGCCTCGGGGGGAATGAAAAACTGTTTTTT. The encoded protein is CASSLGGNEKLFF.

The V gene is TRBV19, the J gene TRBJ1-1; 7 nucleotides match TRBD1. This CDR3 region has 14 residues. Germline loops: CDR1 LNHDA, CDR2 SQIVND (reference sequence). V trimming: 5 bases; J trimming: 4 bases; junction bases outside the gene matches: 7. This CDR3 reads CASSERQGTTEAFF. CDR3 nucleotide sequence: TGTGCCAGTAGTGAGAGACAGGGTACCACTGAAGCTTTCTTT.

This chain's CDR3 is CASSPEVGRAGNTIYF. CDR3 in DNA: TGTGCCAGCAGCCCCGAGGTGGGGAGAGCTGGAAACACCATATATTTT. This chain uses TRBV7-2 with TRBJ1-3, with D unresolved. CDR1 SGHTA and CDR2 FQGNSA come from the germline V gene. The CDR3 runs to 16 residues. Trimming pared 5 bases from V and 2 bases from J, leaving 16 bases between.

The gene calls are TRBV11-2 and TRBJ2-7, with D unresolved. Looked up from germline, CDR1 is SGHAT and CDR2 is FQNNGV. V was pared by 1 base and J by 2 bases, with 9 bases between. The CDR3 contains 14 residues. The DNA of the CDR3 is TGTGCCAGCAGCTTAGGCCAGCTAGCCTACGAGCAGTACTTC. Residues: CASSLGQLAYEQYF.

V is TRBV2 and J is TRBJ1-2; D is unclear. Trimming cost V 6 bases and J 0 bases, with 8 bases left between them. The CDR3 runs to 13 residues. Germline V lookup: CDR1 SNHLY, CDR2 FYNNEI. DNA for the CDR3: TGTGCCAGCAGCGGAGTAGCTAACTATGGCTACACCTTC. It is translated as CASSGVANYGYTF.

V gene TRBV19 combines with J gene TRBJ1-2; no clear D gene. Germline V CDR1 and CDR2: LNHDA, SQIVND (reference sequence). The CDR3 runs to 16 residues. Trimming cost V 3 bases and J 0 bases, with 14 bases left between them. This CDR3 reads CASSMRSGVSNYGYTF. The CDR3, as DNA: TGTGCCAGTAGTATGAGGTCCGGAGTTTCTAACTATGGCTACACCTTC.

The rearrangement joins TRBV18 to TRBJ2-1, with 10 bases matching TRBD2. The CDR3 is 16 amino acids. From germline, CDR1 is KGHSH and CDR2 LQKENI. The ends lost 6 bases at V and 6 bases at J; junction bases unmatched: 11. CDR3 sequence: CASSPTKLAGRNEQFF. CDR3 sequence (DNA): TGTGCCAGCTCCCCCACTAAACTAGCGGGGCGCAATGAGCAGTTCTTC.

The CDR3 spells CASSLARPGGQGAYEQYF. DNA of the CDR3: TGTGCCAGCAGTTTAGCCCGACCCGGGGGACAGGGGGCTTACGAGCAGTACTTC. This sequence joins TRBV27 and TRBJ2-7, with 12 bases fitting TRBD1. The CDR3 loop spans 18 amino acids. From germline, CDR1 is MNHEY and CDR2 SMNVEV (reference sequence). With V trimmed by 2 bases and J by 4 bases, 12 bases remained unmatched.

Of note for this clone: An end of the junction differs from the germline gene, which may be a read error. V and J are TRBV7-2 and TRBJ1-2, with TRBD1 identical over 7 bases. CDR3 length: 12 residues. From germline, CDR1 is SGHTA and CDR2 FQGNSA. CDR3 protein: CASSLAGTERAF. Here the CDR3 DNA reads TGTGCCAGCAGCTTAGCCGGGACAGAAAGGGCCTTC.